A single sample gave rise to the 12 T cell receptor beta chains below, sequenced in a study of T cells after yellow fever vaccination. TCRdb ran MiXCR on the 5' RACE reads and lists one entry per CDR3 protein. The table shows roughly 85,000 distinct CDR3 sequences, with about 14% occurring only once. This material consisted of CD8+ T cells not binding an NS4B(214-222) dextramer, sorted from PBMCs, taken 21 days after the first yellow fever vaccination. The source is a man aged 18-30 years who received the YFV17D yellow fever vaccine.

At least ten counts were recorded for this clonotype. CDR3 coding DNA: TGTGCCAGCAGTTTAGCAGGGCAGCCTGAAGCTTTCTTT. Translating gives CASSLAGQPEAFF. This chain joins TRBV27 and TRBJ1-1, with D tentatively TRBD1 (5 bases). V shed 2 bases and J shed 6 bases, with 10 bases lying between them. The CDR3 length is 13 residues. The germline V gene encodes CDR1 MNHEY and CDR2 SMNVEV (reference sequence).

This chain uses TRBV13 with TRBJ2-7; TRBD2 matches at 9 bases. The V and J ends lost 3 bases and 2 bases, in that order; junction bases with no gene match: 8. Germline CDR1 PRHDT, CDR2 FYEKMQ (reference sequence). The CDR3 runs to 16 residues. CDR3 in amino acids: CASSLKTSGLTYEQYF. CDR3 nucleotides: TGTGCCAGCAGCTTGAAGACTAGCGGCCTAACCTACGAGCAGTACTTC.

This clonotype has only a few counts. This chain links TRBV6-1 with TRBJ2-1; D uncertain. The CDR3 runs to 14 residues. The V and J ends lost 5 bases and 0 bases respectively, with 8 bases between them. Germline-derived CDR1 and CDR2 are MNHNS and SASEGT. This CDR3 is CASSLLSSYNEQFF. The CDR3, as DNA: TGTGCCAGCAGTCTCTTAAGCTCCTACAATGAGCAGTTCTTC.

This chain uses TRBV6-2 or TRBV6-3 with TRBJ1-5; 8 bases map to TRBD1. V trimming: 6 bases; J trimming: 5 bases; junction bases outside the gene matches: 18. This CDR3 has 18 residues. Germline lookup yields CDR1 MNHEY and CDR2 SVGEGT. The DNA of the CDR3 is TGTGCCAGCAGCCTGGGACAGGACGATGCTTCGCCCTATCAGCCCCAGCATTTT. It yields the protein CASSLGQDDASPYQPQHF.

This chain uses TRBV12-3 or TRBV12-4 with TRBJ1-1; no firm D call. The V end was cut by 7 bases, the J end by 7 bases, with 19 bases between. This CDR3 spans 14 amino acids. The CDR3 coding sequence is TGTGCCAGCACCCCCGCCCTCGGCGCATTTGAAGCTTTCTTT. Its translation is CASTPALGAFEAFF.

This clonotype was detected ten times or more. The CDR3 nucleotides read TGCGCCAGCAGCTCGGGTGGACAGGGGGCAGACTATGGCTACACCTTC. Encoded protein: CASSSGGQGADYGYTF. The chain carries TRBV5-1 and TRBJ1-2; TRBD1 matches 11 bases. Germline CDR1 reads SGHRS; CDR2 reads YFSETQ. V was clipped by 3 bases and J by 3 bases; unmatched bases: 7. This CDR3 comprises 16 residues. The variable domain in full, completed from reference TRBV5-1 and TRBJ1-2, reads KAGVTQTPRYLIKTRGQQVTLSCSPISGHRSVSWYQQTPGQGLQFLFEYFSETQRNKGNFPGRFSGRQFSNSRSEMNVSTLELGDSALYLCASSSGGQGADYGYTFGSGTRLTVV.

Concerning this clonotype itself: A read error may be the cause here, since a much bigger clone is one base away. The rearrangement links TRBV24-1 to TRBJ2-7; 11 nucleotides align to TRBD1. Germline V gives CDR1 KGHDR, CDR2 SFDVKD. The CDR3 is 17 residues long. Here the CDR3 reads CATRDLLDRGPAYEQYF. The CDR3 DNA reads TGTGCCACCCGTGACCTACTGGACAGGGGGCCTGCCTACGAGCAGTACTTC.

The chain carries TRBV6-5 and TRBJ1-2; TRBD1 matches 7 bases. This CDR3 comprises 15 residues. Per the germline V gene, CDR1 is MNHEY and CDR2 is SVGAGI. The V and J ends lost 2 bases and 3 bases, in that order; junction bases with no gene match: 6. The CDR3 nucleotides read TGTGCCAGCAGTTACCAGGGGGGGCACGACTATGGCTACACCTTC. Residues: CASSYQGGHDYGYTF.

The CDR3 bases are TGTGCCAGCAGTTTACTTGGGGACAGCTCCTACGAGCAGTACTTC. This translates into CASSLLGDSSYEQYF. The chain is built from TRBV27 and TRBJ2-7; TRBD1 agrees at 7 bases. CDR3 length: 15 amino acids. Germline CDR1 MNHEY, CDR2 SMNVEV (reference sequence). The ends lost 2 bases at V and 0 bases at J; junction bases unmatched: 4.

This clonotype was picked up many times. The genes are TRBV24-1 and TRBJ2-2; D perhaps matches TRBD2 (6 bases). Germline V lookup: CDR1 KGHDR, CDR2 SFDVKD. This CDR3 is 16 amino acids long. V gave up 1 base and J gave up 3 bases, with 11 bases separating them. The CDR3 coding sequence is TGTGCCACCAGTGATTTAGTCGGGGAGGACACCGGGGAGCTGTTTTTT. Translation gives CATSDLVGEDTGELFF.

This clonotype came up a few times. The chain employs TRBV7-2 and TRBJ2-1; the match to TRBD1 covers 8 bases. The V gene's germline CDR1 is SGHTA and CDR2 FQGNSA. CDR3 length: 14 residues. V trimming: 3 bases; J trimming: 9 bases; junction bases outside the gene matches: 7. The CDR3 loop reads CASSFWGQETEQFF. Here the CDR3 DNA reads TGTGCCAGCAGCTTCTGGGGACAGGAGACTGAGCAGTTCTTC.

To note about this clonotype: The junction shows a germline mismatch at one end, possibly a read error. The rearrangement joins TRBV19 to TRBJ2-7; no firm D call. The CDR3 consists of 13 residues. Germline lookup yields CDR1 LNHDA and CDR2 SQIVND (reference sequence). The DNA for the CDR3 is TGTGCCAGTCGTATTACAGACTCCTACGAGCAGTACTTC. Translated, it gives CASRITDSYEQYF.